The table lists the clone carrying this T cell receptor (beta chain) with a count of one. Its antigen is currently unknown. The sample comes from a study of shared clonotypes between healthy human individuals. Findings and caveats of the study: Of the naive CD4 clonotypes, roughly 5.2% were shared across several donors.

Deep was the level used in running the assay. Produced via immunoSEQ multiplex PCR; TCRdb's table is partial and in-frame only. The table shows under 1 million clones, with 92% occurring only once. Naive CD8 cells lacked CD45RO, underwent positive selection for CCR7 and left out terminally differentiated effector memory CD45RA+ cells. Trimming took 6 bases from V and 0 from J; bases not matched to a gene: 2. The germline V gene has CDR1 WNHNN and CDR2 SYGVQD (reference sequence). There are 15 residues in the CDR3. The chain carries TRBV10-1 and TRBJ2-5; 12 nucleotides agree with TRBD2. The receptor was isolated from a man younger than 45 in good health. The specimen was naive CD8+ T cells sorted from blood. The CDR3 DNA sequence: TGCGCCAGCAGCCGACTAGCGGGGGACCAAGAGACCCAGTACTTC. Its protein product is CASSRLAGDQETQYF.